These 14 T cell receptor beta chains were sequenced from one sample in a study of Ad26.COV2.S vaccination and SARS-CoV-2 variants. Stated treatment: about 20 received Ad26.COV2.S at low or high dose, single or two shots; roughly 5 received placebo; per-sample allocation not given. Day 63 following the first vaccine or placebo injection was when the samples were taken. Profiling relied on immunoSEQ multiplex PCR, and the TCRdb table lists in-frame clones only, not all of them. There are 300,000 to 400,000 clones in the sample; roughly 81% occur only once, and approximately 3.5% lies in the top ten. Sequencing was performed on peripheral blood, taken in a trial of Ad26.COV2.S vaccine versus placebo. The receptors here all came from a person aged 18 to 65 who received the Ad26.COV2.S COVID-19 vaccine or a placebo.

The gene calls are TRBV7-6 and TRBJ2-3; maybe TRBD1 (6 bases). V lost 6 bases and J lost 2, with 18 bases in between. This CDR3 is 16 amino acids long. The germline V gene encodes CDR1 SGHVS and CDR2 FNYEAQ. This CDR3 reads CASSYTDGQNTDTQYF. The CDR3 DNA is TGTGCCAGCAGTTATACCGATGGACAGAACACAGATACGCAGTATTTT.

The CDR3 DNA is TGTGCCAGCCCACCTCTGACAGCGGGTCAAGCCAAAAACATTCAGTACTTC. Translation: CASPPLTAGQAKNIQYF. V and J are TRBV5-6 and TRBJ2-4; D perhaps matches TRBD2 (6 bases). The CDR3 spans 17 residues. CDR1 and CDR2 (germline): SGHDT, YYEEEE. V lost 7 bases, J lost 0 bases, and 20 bases lay in between.

The chain has TRBV7-9 and TRBJ1-5, with D hard to call. Germline CDR1 and CDR2: SEHNR and FQNEAQ (reference sequence). The CDR3 spans 13 residues. The V end lost 4 bases, the J end lost 1 base, and 5 bases lay between the germline ends. The CDR3 protein is CASSYASNQPQHF. CDR3 DNA: TGTGCCAGCAGCTATGCAAGCAATCAGCCCCAGCATTTT.

The chain recombines TRBV5-6 with TRBJ2-1; 11 positions match TRBD2. The CDR3 has 18 residues. The V gene end was trimmed by 0 bases and the J gene end by 5 bases; junction bases not matched to a gene: 10. From germline, CDR1 is SGHDT and CDR2 YYEEEE. In DNA, the CDR3 is TGTGCCAGCAGCTTGGATTGGGCTAGCGGGAGGACCAACAATGAGCAGTTCTTC. It specifies CASSLDWASGRTNNEQFF.

V and J are TRBV4-1 and TRBJ2-5; D remains unclear. V was shortened by 4 bases and J by 5 bases, with 20 bases between the two germline ends. From germline, CDR1 is MGHRA and CDR2 YSYEKL. This CDR3 has 16 amino acids. CDR3 in DNA: TGCGCCAGCAGCCCCAGCCGTGTGACTCCTGTTGAGACCCAGTACTTC. Its protein product is CASSPSRVTPVETQYF.

The rearrangement joins TRBV6-4 to TRBJ2-7; the match to TRBD1 covers 11 bases. CDR1 and CDR2 (germline): MRHNA, SNTAGT. The CDR3 totals 14 residues. The junction had 7 bases not matched to a gene; V was cut back by 8 bases and J by 4 bases. The CDR3 DNA reads as TGTGCCAGCGGATTGGGACAGGGGGGGTACGAGCAGTACTTC. Translation: CASGLGQGGYEQYF.

The chain joins TRBV10-3 to TRBJ2-1; 11 nucleotides line up with TRBD2. CDR3 length: 17 residues. In germline, CDR1 is ENHRY, CDR2 SYGVKD. The ends lost 6 bases at V and 3 bases at J; junction bases unmatched: 10. This CDR3 is CAISELPGLADYNEQFF. The CDR3 region has the DNA TGTGCCATCAGCGAATTACCGGGACTAGCGGACTACAATGAGCAGTTCTTC.

The genes are TRBV19 and TRBJ2-2; D gene unclear. V gave up 6 bases and J gave up 1 base, with 18 bases separating them. The CDR3 consists of 17 residues. From germline, CDR1 is LNHDA and CDR2 SQIVND (reference sequence). The CDR3 sequence is CASSDGTPGQNTGELFF. CDR3 nucleotides: TGTGCCAGTAGCGACGGTACACCCGGCCAGAACACCGGGGAGCTGTTTTTT. Using reference TRBV19 and TRBJ2-2 for the parts outside the CDR3, the full variable domain is DGGITQSPKYLFRKEGQNVTLSCEQNLNHDAMYWYRQDPGQGLRLIYYSQIVNDFQKGDIAEGYSVSREKKESFPLTVTSAQKNPTAFYLCASSDGTPGQNTGELFFGEGSRLTVL.

Only one count was recorded for this clone. The rearrangement links TRBV4-1 to TRBJ1-5, with TRBD1 matching 9 bases. Germline V gene lookup returns CDR1 MGHRA and CDR2 YSYEKL. The V gene end was trimmed by 3 bases and the J gene end by 5 bases; junction bases not matched to a gene: 5. CDR3 length: 15 amino acids. CDR3 DNA sequence: TGCGCCAGCAGCCATTACACAGGGGGCGATCAGCCCCAGCATTTT. This encodes CASSHYTGGDQPQHF.

This chain links TRBV7-2 with TRBJ1-1, with unresolved D. The CDR3 length is 13 residues. Trimming removed 3 bases from V and 11 bases from J, with 16 bases in between. The germline CDR1 and CDR2 sequences are SGHTA and FQGNSA. The CDR3: CASSLLQKAVAFF. CDR3 nucleotide sequence: TGTGCCAGCAGCTTGCTACAGAAGGCCGTTGCTTTCTTT.

This chain uses TRBV6-2 or TRBV6-3 with TRBJ2-7; D is undetermined. This CDR3 has 17 residues. Trimming shortened V by 1 base and J by 4 bases, and 20 bases separated the two germline ends. Germline V lookup: CDR1 MNHEY, CDR2 SVGEGT. The DNA for the CDR3 is TGTGCCAGCAGTTACTGGCTCAACACCGGAGTGGGGTACGAGCAGTACTTC. Translated: CASSYWLNTGVGYEQYF.

The chain links TRBV5-1 to TRBJ1-6; D gene ambiguous. With 4 bases removed from V and 0 bases from J, the gap between germline ends came to 23 bases. Germline V CDR1 and CDR2: SGHRS, YFSETQ. The CDR3 extends over 20 amino acids. CDR3 nucleotides: TGCGCCAGCAGCCCTCTCCCCCTGGGGAAGACTAGCTCCTATAATTCACCCCTCCACTTT. Translating gives CASSPLPLGKTSSYNSPLHF. Full variable domain (missing parts from reference TRBV5-1 and TRBJ1-6): KAGVTQTPRYLIKTRGQQVTLSCSPISGHRSVSWYQQTPGQGLQFLFEYFSETQRNKGNFPGRFSGRQFSNSRSEMNVSTLELGDSALYLCASSPLPLGKTSSYNSPLHFGNGTRLTVT.

This clone was seen a handful of times. CDR3 sequence reads: CASSPGRDRGGEKLFF. The CDR3 DNA reads TGCGCCAGCAGCCCCGGCCGGGACAGGGGAGGTGAAAAACTGTTTTTT. This chain uses TRBV4-3 with TRBJ1-4, with 10 positions matching TRBD1. This CDR3 is 16 amino acids long. The germline V gene encodes CDR1 LGHNA and CDR2 YSLEER. Unmatched junction bases numbered 9, after V lost 4 bases and J lost 7 bases.

This chain connects TRBV19 to TRBJ2-4; D possibly matches TRBD1 or TRBD2 (5 bases each). CDR3 size: 16 residues. Germline-derived CDR1 and CDR2 are LNHDA and SQIVND (reference sequence). The germline V and J ends were trimmed by 5 bases and 0 bases, with 14 bases remaining between them. The CDR3 nucleotides read TGTGCCAGTAGTCTCCGGGACGCCTTAGCCAAAAACATTCAGTACTTC. It specifies CASSLRDALAKNIQYF. Combining the CDR3 with reference TRBV19 and TRBJ2-4 gives the whole variable domain DGGITQSPKYLFRKEGQNVTLSCEQNLNHDAMYWYRQDPGQGLRLIYYSQIVNDFQKGDIAEGYSVSREKKESFPLTVTSAQKNPTAFYLCASSLRDALAKNIQYFGAGTRLSVL.